The source of this T cell receptor (beta chain) is a study of CD8 T cells in ankylosing spondylitis. Points from the study as a whole: Blood of patients with ankylosing spondylitis appeared to be characterized by a TCR beta motif of eight highly homologous variants.

TCRdb reanalysed the 5' RACE reads using MiXCR and keeps one entry per CDR3 protein. The table records 750,000 to 850,000 distinct CDR3 sequences, about 12% of them present only once. Germline lookup yields CDR1 LGHNA and CDR2 YNFKEQ. Trimming cost V 0 bases and J 7 bases, with 4 bases left between them. CDR3 length: 12 amino acids. This clonotype was observed many times. Its antigen is unknown. This receptor was identified in a male donor with ankylosing spondylitis. The chain joins TRBV4-2 to TRBJ2-1; unclear D gene. The sequencing input was blood, either unsorted or a sorted T cell fraction (not recorded which). CDR3 coding DNA: TGTGCCAGCAGCCAAGAGAAAAATGAGCAGTTCTTC. This sequence encodes CASSQEKNEQFF.